This TCR beta chain was obtained from a study of blood T cell repertoires in COVID-19. Whole-study context: Some COVID-19 samples were acute and others convalescent; all came from the United States, Italy and Spain.

Germline V gene lookup returns CDR1 SGHRS and CDR2 YFSETQ. The CDR3 extends over 16 amino acids. V was pared by 0 bases and J by 7 bases, with 16 bases between. This clone was observed a single time. Participants' reported clinical history set cohort assignment. Recovered status applied to Cohort 3 donors who had two consecutive negative PCRs. It also applied to those with clearance or with symptom resolution. Sequenced by immunoSEQ multiplex PCR; TCRdb stores in-frame clones only, minus some. This sample has around 150,000 clones, with more than 75% found just once. The genes are TRBV5-1 and TRBJ1-4; D not resolved. This sequence originates from a woman aged 45 to 65 who had recovered from COVID-19. The specimen sequenced was PBMCs or T cells enriched from blood (not recorded which). CDR3 residues: CASSLERQPSGEKLFF. CDR3 DNA sequence: TGCGCCAGCAGCTTGGAGCGGCAGCCGTCGGGTGAAAAACTGTTTTTT.